The clone carrying this TCR beta chain was counted a few times. Its antigen is not identified. This entry is derived from a study of pediatric ulcerative colitis. Background on the study: Disease was pancolitis in under 10 and left-sided in two, histology-confirmed. Study-wide results and limits: Some T cells in rectal biopsies may come from blood, especially with overt colitis.

V was shortened by 6 bases and J by 1 base, with 3 bases between the two germline ends. The CDR3 has 11 residues. The germline V gene encodes CDR1 WSHSY and CDR2 SAAADI. TCRdb's copy holds only in-frame clones and misses some; the assay was immunoSEQ multiplex PCR. The table shows under 50,000 clones, with about four fifths occurring only once. One to two pinch biopsies were taken from the rectum during colonoscopy. The chain links TRBV10-2 to TRBJ1-1; D is unresolved. This TCR derives from a girl aged 5 to 17 with moderate ulcerative colitis. The sequencing input was gut tissue. The CDR3 protein is CASRANTEAFF. The CDR3 DNA sequence: TGCGCCAGCAGGGCGAACACTGAAGCTTTCTTT.